The sample holds a few counts of the clone carrying this T cell receptor (beta chain). Its antigen is undetermined. The investigators reverse transcribed all of the isolated RNA, so they sequenced expressed TCRB transcripts. TCRdb's table, derived via immunoSEQ multiplex PCR, lists solely in-frame clones and lacks some. Found here are more than 300,000 clones, 7.5% to 9% of them singletons; the top ten hold less than 0.45%. These data come from a study of beta chain features in type 1 diabetes. Study background: No patient-donor differences in age, gender, total cells or subset yield.

General observations from the study: When Type 1 diabetes patients were examined, their TCRB CDR3s proved moderately but significantly shorter in all four CD4+ subsets.

This clonotype was sampled from a woman aged 18-29 years in good health. The material sequenced was central memory CD4+ T cells from blood.

The CDR3 loop is CASSATGGLGELFF. The CDR3 bases are TGTGCCAGCAGCGCCACAGGGGGCCTCGGGGAGCTGTTTTTT. This chain joins TRBV9 and TRBJ2-2, with 9 bases lining up with TRBD1. The CDR3 sequence is 14 residues long. From germline, CDR1 is SGDLS and CDR2 YYNGEE. Trimming cost V 3 bases and J 7 bases; bases outside gene matches: 4.